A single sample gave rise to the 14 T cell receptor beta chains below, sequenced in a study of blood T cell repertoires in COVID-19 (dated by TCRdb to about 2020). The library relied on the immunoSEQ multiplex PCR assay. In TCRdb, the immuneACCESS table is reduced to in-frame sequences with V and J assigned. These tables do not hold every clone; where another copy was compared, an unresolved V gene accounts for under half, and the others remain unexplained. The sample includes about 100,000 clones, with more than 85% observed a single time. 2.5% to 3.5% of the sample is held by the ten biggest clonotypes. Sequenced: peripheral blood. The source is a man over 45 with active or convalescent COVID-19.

The CDR3 region has the DNA TGTGCCAGCAGCAGGGCGTACCAAGAGACCCAGTACTTC. Translating it yields CASSRAYQETQYF. The chain employs TRBV27 and TRBJ2-5; TRBD1 might be the D (5 bases). The CDR3 runs 13 residues. Between the trimmed V and J ends, which lost 6 bases and 0 bases, there was a span of 8 bases. Germline V gives CDR1 MNHEY, CDR2 SMNVEV (reference sequence).

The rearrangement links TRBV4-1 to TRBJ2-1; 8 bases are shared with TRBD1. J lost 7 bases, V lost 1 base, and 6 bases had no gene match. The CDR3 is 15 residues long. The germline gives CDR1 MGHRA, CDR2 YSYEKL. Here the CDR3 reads CASSQAPGGENEQFF. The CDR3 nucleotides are TGCGCCAGCAGCCAAGCGCCAGGGGGCGAGAATGAGCAGTTCTTC.

CDR3 residues: CASSSAAEAFF. CDR3 nucleotides: TGTGCCAGCAGCTCAGCGGCTGAAGCTTTCTTT. J is TRBJ1-1 and V is TRBV11-2; no clear D gene. CDR1 and CDR2 (germline): SGHAT, FQNNGV. CDR3 size: 11 residues. With 4 bases removed from V and 6 bases from J, the gap between germline ends came to 6 bases.

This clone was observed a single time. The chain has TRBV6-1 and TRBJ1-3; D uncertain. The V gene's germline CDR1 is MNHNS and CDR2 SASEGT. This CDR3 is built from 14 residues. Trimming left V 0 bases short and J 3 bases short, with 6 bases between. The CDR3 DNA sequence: TGTGCCAGCAGTGAAGCTTTTCGTGGAAACACCATATATTTT. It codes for CASSEAFRGNTIYF.

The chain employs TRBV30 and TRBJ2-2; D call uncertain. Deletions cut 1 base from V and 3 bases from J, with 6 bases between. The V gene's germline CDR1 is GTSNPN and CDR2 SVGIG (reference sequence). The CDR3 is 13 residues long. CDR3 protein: CAWSASDTGELFF. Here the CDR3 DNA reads TGTGCCTGGAGTGCCAGTGACACCGGGGAGCTGTTTTTT.

The CDR3 spells CASARGGSIDTQYF. As DNA, the CDR3 is TGTGCCAGTGCCCGGGGGGGCTCCATAGATACGCAGTATTTT. The chain couples TRBV19 to TRBJ2-3; 8 bases fit TRBD2. V shed 8 bases and J 5 bases; nucleotides not matched to a gene: 9. The CDR3 covers 14 residues. Looked up from germline, CDR1 is LNHDA and CDR2 is SQIVND (reference sequence).

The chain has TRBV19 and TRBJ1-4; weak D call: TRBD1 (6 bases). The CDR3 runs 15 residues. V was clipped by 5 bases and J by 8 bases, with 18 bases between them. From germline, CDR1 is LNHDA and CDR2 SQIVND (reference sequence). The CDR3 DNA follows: TGTGCCAGTAGTGAAACAGGGAGCTCTTTGGAAAAACTGTTTTTT. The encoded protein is CASSETGSSLEKLFF.

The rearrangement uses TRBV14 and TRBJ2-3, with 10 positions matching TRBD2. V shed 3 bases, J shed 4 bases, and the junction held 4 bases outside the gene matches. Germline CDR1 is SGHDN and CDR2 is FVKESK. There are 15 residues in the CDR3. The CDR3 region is CASSHPSGGPDTQYF. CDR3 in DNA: TGTGCCAGCAGCCATCCTAGCGGGGGACCAGATACGCAGTATTTT.

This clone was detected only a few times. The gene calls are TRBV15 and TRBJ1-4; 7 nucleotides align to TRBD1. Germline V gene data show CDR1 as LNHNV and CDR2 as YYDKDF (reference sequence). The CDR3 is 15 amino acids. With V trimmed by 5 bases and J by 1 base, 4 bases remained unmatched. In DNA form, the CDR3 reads TGTGCCACCAGCGCCCGGACAGGAACTAATGAAAAACTGTTTTTT. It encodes CATSARTGTNEKLFF.

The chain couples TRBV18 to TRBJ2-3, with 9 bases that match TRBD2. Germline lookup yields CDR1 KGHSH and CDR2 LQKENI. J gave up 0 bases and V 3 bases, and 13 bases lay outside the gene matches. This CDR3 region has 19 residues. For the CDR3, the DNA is TGTGCCAGCTCACCTAATCTCCTGGTAGCGGGGGCAAGCACAGATACGCAGTATTTT. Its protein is CASSPNLLVAGASTDTQYF.

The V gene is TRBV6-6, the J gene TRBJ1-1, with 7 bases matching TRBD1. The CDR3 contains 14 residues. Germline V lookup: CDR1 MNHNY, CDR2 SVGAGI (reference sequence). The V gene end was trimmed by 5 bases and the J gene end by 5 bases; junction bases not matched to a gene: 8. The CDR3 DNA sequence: TGTGCCAGCAGTGGCGGACAGGATCGGACTGAAGCTTTCTTT. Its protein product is CASSGGQDRTEAFF.

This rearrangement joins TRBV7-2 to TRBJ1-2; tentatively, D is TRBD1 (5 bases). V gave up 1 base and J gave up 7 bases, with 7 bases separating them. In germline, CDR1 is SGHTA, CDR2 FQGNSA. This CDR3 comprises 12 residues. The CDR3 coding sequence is TGTGCCAGCAGCTTAGGCAGGGTTGGCTACACCTTC. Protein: CASSLGRVGYTF.

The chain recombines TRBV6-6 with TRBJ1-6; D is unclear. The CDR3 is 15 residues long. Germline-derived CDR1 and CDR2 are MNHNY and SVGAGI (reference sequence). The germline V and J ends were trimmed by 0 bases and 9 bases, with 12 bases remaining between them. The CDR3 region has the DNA TGTGCCAGCAGTTACTCTGAGGGTATGGGTTCACCCCTCCACTTT. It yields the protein CASSYSEGMGSPLHF.

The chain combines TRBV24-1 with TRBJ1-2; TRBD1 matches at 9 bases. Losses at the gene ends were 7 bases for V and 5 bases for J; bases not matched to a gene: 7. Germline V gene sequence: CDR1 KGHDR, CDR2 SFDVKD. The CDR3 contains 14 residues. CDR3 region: CATSGTGFGYGYTF. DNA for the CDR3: TGTGCCACCAGCGGGACAGGGTTTGGATATGGCTACACCTTC.